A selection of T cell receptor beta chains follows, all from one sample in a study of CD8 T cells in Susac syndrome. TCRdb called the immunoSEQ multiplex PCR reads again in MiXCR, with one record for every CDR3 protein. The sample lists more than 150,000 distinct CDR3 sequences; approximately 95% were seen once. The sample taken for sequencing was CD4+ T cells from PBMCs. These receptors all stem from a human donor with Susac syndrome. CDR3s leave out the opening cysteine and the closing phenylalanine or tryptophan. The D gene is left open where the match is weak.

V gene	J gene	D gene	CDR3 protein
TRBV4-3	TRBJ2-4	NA	ASSPEDGDKNIQY
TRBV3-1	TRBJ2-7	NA	ASSLRTGPIYEQY
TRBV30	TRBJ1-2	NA	AWRGTRRPYGYT
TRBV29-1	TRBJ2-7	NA	SATDGSYEQY
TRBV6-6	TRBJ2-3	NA	ASSYRNTDTQY
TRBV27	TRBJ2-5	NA	ASSLSPTAETQY
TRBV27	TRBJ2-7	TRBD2	ASSPGGLGDEQY
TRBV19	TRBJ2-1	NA	ASTIGGGSNEQF
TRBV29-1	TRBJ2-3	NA	SDGRTDTQY
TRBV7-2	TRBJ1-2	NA	ASSSQAIYGYT
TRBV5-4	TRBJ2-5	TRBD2	ASSRTSGGVETQY
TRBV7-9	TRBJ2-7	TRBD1	ASSSGDRVYEQY
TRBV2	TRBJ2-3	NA	ASSPTGLLTDTQY
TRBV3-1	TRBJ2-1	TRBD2	ASSPGLGGHNEQF
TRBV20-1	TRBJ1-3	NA	SARDLTEYSGNTIY